The next 12 T cell receptor beta chains were all read from a single sample in a study of shared clonotypes between healthy human individuals. Here immunoSEQ multiplex PCR was the method, and the copy in TCRdb shows in-frame clones only, minus some. Of some 630,000 clones in the sample, about three quarters were seen once. Sequencing used memory CD4+ T cells sorted from blood. Indicated subset: CD45RA-negative fraction. Receptors originate from a young woman in good health.

This clone was detected many times. The V gene is TRBV27, the J gene TRBJ2-7; perhaps TRBD1 as D (6 bases). The germline gives CDR1 MNHEY, CDR2 SMNVEV (reference sequence). This CDR3 has 13 amino acids. The germline V and J ends were trimmed by 10 bases and 2 bases, with 15 bases remaining between them. CDR3 in DNA: TGTGCCACCAGGGGCAGCGAGACCTACGAGCAGTACTTC. This sequence encodes CATRGSETYEQYF.

The chain is built from TRBV5-1 and TRBJ2-4; 7 positions agree with TRBD2. This CDR3 spans 16 amino acids. Trimming removed 1 base from V and 0 bases from J; junction bases left unmatched: 4. CDR1 and CDR2 from the germline V gene are SGHRS and YFSETQ. In DNA form, the CDR3 reads TGCGCCAGCAGCTTGTCCAGCGGGATAGCCAAAAACATTCAGTACTTC. This encodes CASSLSSGIAKNIQYF.

Worth noting for this clone: This may be a read error: a much more frequent sequence differs by one nucleotide. Other DNA sequences in the sample encode the same CDR3. The rearrangement uses TRBV28 and TRBJ2-7; D unresolved. The CDR3 sequence is 11 residues long. Germline-derived CDR1 and CDR2 are MDHEN and SYDVKM. V was trimmed by 6 bases and J by 3 bases, leaving 6 bases between them. The CDR3 nucleotides are TGTGCCAGCAGACAATACTACGAGCAGTACTTC. It codes for CASRQYYEQYF.

This clone appeared a few times. The rearrangement joins TRBV28 to TRBJ2-1; D is possibly TRBD2 (5 bases). This CDR3 has 15 residues. V dropped 5 bases and J dropped 11 bases, with 22 bases sitting between them. Germline V lookup: CDR1 MDHEN, CDR2 SYDVKM. CDR3 loop: CASSPSGGLVLKQFF. DNA of the CDR3: TGTGCCAGCAGTCCCTCCGGTGGACTGGTCCTCAAGCAGTTCTTC.

J is TRBJ2-2 and V is TRBV28; the match to TRBD2 covers 7 bases. This CDR3 spans 16 amino acids. J gave up 0 bases and V 6 bases, and 7 bases lay outside the gene matches. Germline CDR1 reads MDHEN; CDR2 reads SYDVKM. CDR3 sequence (DNA): TGTGCCAGCAGGACACCCACTAGCGCGAACACCGGGGAGCTGTTTTTT. Amino acids: CASRTPTSANTGELFF.

This rearrangement joins TRBV20-1 to TRBJ2-1, with D perhaps assigned TRBD1 or TRBD2 (5 bases each). The CDR3 is 10 amino acids. V shed 3 bases and J shed 15 bases, with 12 bases lying between them. Germline V gene lookup returns CDR1 DFQATT and CDR2 SNEGSKA (reference sequence). The CDR3 DNA reads as TGCAGTGCTAGCACGGGACCACCGTTCTTC. It yields the protein CSASTGPPFF.

This clone has just a few counts. The genes are TRBV14 and TRBJ1-1; TRBD1 matches 9 bases. CDR1 and CDR2 from the germline V gene are SGHDN and FVKESK. Unmatched junction bases numbered 6, after V lost 0 bases and J lost 7 bases. CDR3 length: 15 residues. The CDR3 coding sequence is TGTGCCAGCAGCCAAGATAGACAGGGGGTGATTGAAGCTTTCTTT. Protein: CASSQDRQGVIEAFF.

The chain couples TRBV5-4 to TRBJ2-3, with 7 positions matching TRBD2. After removal of 1 base from V and 5 bases from J, the junction contained 13 bases not matched to a gene. There are 17 residues in the CDR3. Germline values: CDR1 SGHNT, CDR2 YYREEE (reference sequence). CDR3 amino acids: CASSLKVMAGVKDTQYF. The CDR3 DNA is TGTGCCAGCAGCTTGAAGGTTATGGCGGGAGTGAAAGATACGCAGTATTTT.

Only a few counts were recorded for this clone. The sample holds other DNA sequences that translate to the same CDR3. V is TRBV11-2 and J is TRBJ1-5; D remains ambiguous. The CDR3 runs 14 residues. Germline CDR1 SGHAT, CDR2 FQNNGV. The ends were cut back, 0 bases at V and 2 bases at J, with 5 bases in the middle. The CDR3 sequence is CASSLEGGNQPQHF. The DNA for the CDR3 is TGTGCCAGCAGCTTAGAGGGAGGCAATCAGCCCCAGCATTTT.

The count of this clone is one. This rearrangement joins TRBV15 to TRBJ1-3; D unresolved. The CDR3 has 15 residues. Trimming stripped 5 bases from V and 0 bases from J, with 11 bases between. Per the germline V gene, CDR1 is LNHNV and CDR2 is YYDKDF (reference sequence). This CDR3 is CATSEIRNSGNTIYF. As DNA, the CDR3 is TGTGCCACCAGCGAAATTAGAAACTCTGGAAACACCATATATTTT.

This clone was recorded once. V is TRBV5-1 and J is TRBJ2-7; 8 bases are shared with TRBD1. The germline gives CDR1 SGHRS, CDR2 YFSETQ. The CDR3 totals 15 residues. V trimming: 4 bases; J trimming: 5 bases; junction bases outside the gene matches: 11. CDR3 in amino acids: CASSQGDRTYHEQYF. As DNA, the CDR3 is TGCGCCAGCAGCCAAGGGGACAGGACGTATCACGAGCAGTACTTC.

The chain uses TRBV5-1 and TRBJ2-7; D possibly corresponds to TRBD1 (5 bases). The CDR3 is 14 residues long. Germline CDR1 and CDR2: SGHRS and YFSETQ. Trimming pared 0 bases from V and 4 bases from J, leaving 11 bases between. The CDR3 coding sequence is TGCGCCAGCAGCTTGGTACAGAGACAGTACGAGCAGTACTTC. It codes for CASSLVQRQYEQYF.